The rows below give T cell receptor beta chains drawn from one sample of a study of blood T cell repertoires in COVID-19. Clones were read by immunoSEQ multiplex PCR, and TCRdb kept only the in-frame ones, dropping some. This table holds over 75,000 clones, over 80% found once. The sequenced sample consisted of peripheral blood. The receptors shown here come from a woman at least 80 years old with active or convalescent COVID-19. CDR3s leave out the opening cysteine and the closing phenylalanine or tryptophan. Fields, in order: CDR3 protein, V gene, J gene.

cdr3_aa: ASTQAVGNTEAF
v_call: TRBV19
j_call: TRBJ1-1

cdr3_aa: ASSPLGGNYGYT
v_call: TRBV18
j_call: TRBJ1-2

cdr3_aa: ASSPGLAGGLNTGELF
v_call: TRBV5-4
j_call: TRBJ2-2

cdr3_aa: ASCSSPGIYNEQF
v_call: TRBV28
j_call: TRBJ2-1

cdr3_aa: SVEAFGTESLNEQF
v_call: TRBV29-1
j_call: TRBJ2-1

cdr3_aa: ASSWGDFRGYT
v_call: TRBV28
j_call: TRBJ1-2

cdr3_aa: SVDINYGYT
v_call: TRBV29-1
j_call: TRBJ1-2

cdr3_aa: ASSQFRGNEQF
v_call: TRBV16
j_call: TRBJ2-1

cdr3_aa: AWTFQLGQGNTEAF
v_call: TRBV30
j_call: TRBJ1-1

cdr3_aa: ASSSQPGSTDTQY
v_call: TRBV7-2
j_call: TRBJ2-3

cdr3_aa: SVGSGTGATDTQY
v_call: TRBV29-1
j_call: TRBJ2-3

cdr3_aa: ASSLDSGGSRDTQY
v_call: TRBV5-4
j_call: TRBJ2-3

cdr3_aa: ASSSQENTEAF
v_call: TRBV5-1
j_call: TRBJ1-1

cdr3_aa: ASSLSGLAGFYEQY
v_call: TRBV28
j_call: TRBJ2-7

cdr3_aa: ASSLTGMNTEAF
v_call: TRBV3-1/TRBV3-2
j_call: TRBJ1-1

cdr3_aa: ASSQTGTQY
v_call: TRBV12-3/TRBV12-4
j_call: TRBJ2-5

cdr3_aa: ASSHREGIEKLF
v_call: TRBV7-2
j_call: TRBJ1-4

cdr3_aa: ASSFTGGYGYT
v_call: TRBV6-5
j_call: TRBJ1-2

cdr3_aa: ASSIQKWTEAF
v_call: TRBV19
j_call: TRBJ1-1

cdr3_aa: ASSLGVLNTQY
v_call: TRBV11-3
j_call: TRBJ2-3

cdr3_aa: ASSLSSRNEAF
v_call: TRBV7-2
j_call: TRBJ1-1

cdr3_aa: ASSLAGYGYT
v_call: TRBV5-4
j_call: TRBJ1-2

cdr3_aa: ASSPGQGKETQY
v_call: TRBV7-9
j_call: TRBJ2-5

cdr3_aa: ASSFEGLAGFYNEQF
v_call: TRBV5-1
j_call: TRBJ2-1

cdr3_aa: ASSMGLWRNTEAF
v_call: TRBV28
j_call: TRBJ1-1

cdr3_aa: ASSLIGQGGGYT
v_call: TRBV7-2
j_call: TRBJ1-2

cdr3_aa: ASSAWGNRGRDGTEAF
v_call: TRBV7-9
j_call: TRBJ1-1

cdr3_aa: ASMLVDYTGELF
v_call: TRBV5-1
j_call: TRBJ2-2

cdr3_aa: ASSRGQENSPLH
v_call: TRBV7-8
j_call: TRBJ1-6

cdr3_aa: ASRRGQGNEQF
v_call: TRBV12-3/TRBV12-4
j_call: TRBJ2-1

cdr3_aa: ASSTGDFYPTEAF
v_call: TRBV5-1
j_call: TRBJ1-1

cdr3_aa: ASRNWGGQETQY
v_call: TRBV6-6
j_call: TRBJ2-5